The 10 T cell receptor beta chains given below trace back to one sample, sequenced in a study of shared clonotypes between healthy human individuals. Naive CD8 cells comprised CD45RO-negative, CCR7-positively selected cells, excluding terminally differentiated effector memory CD45RA+ cells. The assay was immunoSEQ multiplex PCR, and TCRdb's table has in-frame clones only and misses some. The sample has about 580,000 clones; about 98% are singletons. Sequencing used naive CD8+ T cells sorted from blood. The receptors derive from a young man in good health.

A single count supports this clone. The chain joins TRBV9 to TRBJ2-1; the D gene is possibly TRBD2 (5 bases). Germline CDR1 is SGDLS and CDR2 is YYNGEE. This CDR3 contains 16 residues. Deletions cut 0 bases from V and 7 bases from J, with 17 bases between. The CDR3 DNA reads TGTGCCAGCAGCGTAGTGGCTAGCAGGAGTAAAAATGAGCAGTTCTTC. Amino acid sequence: CASSVVASRSKNEQFF.

V gene TRBV7-9 combines with J gene TRBJ2-5, with D possibly matching TRBD2 (6 bases). V lost 2 bases and J 2 bases, leaving 21 bases between the germline ends. CDR3 length: 18 residues. Germline V lookup: CDR1 SEHNR, CDR2 FQNEAQ (reference sequence). For the CDR3, the DNA is TGTGCCAGCAGCTTATTGCGCGGGGCTCAAAGAATACAAGAGACCCAGTACTTC. This translates into CASSLLRGAQRIQETQYF. Supplemented by reference TRBV7-9 and TRBJ2-5, the full variable domain reads DTGVSQNPRHKITKRGQNVTFRCDPISEHNRLYWYRQTLGQGPEFLTYFQNEAQLEKSRLLSDRFSAERPKGSFSTLEIQRTEQGDSAMYLCASSLLRGAQRIQETQYFGPGTRLLVL.

The rearrangement joins TRBV11-2 to TRBJ2-7; D remains ambiguous. In germline, CDR1 is SGHAT, CDR2 FQNNGV. The CDR3 is 14 amino acids. Deletions cut 5 bases from V and 2 bases from J, with 13 bases between. The CDR3 DNA is TGTGCCAGCAGCCCAATTGGCGGTGCCTACGAGCAGTACTTC. This codes for CASSPIGGAYEQYF.

The chain couples TRBV27 to TRBJ2-1; 9 bases align to TRBD2. The germline V gene encodes CDR1 MNHEY and CDR2 SMNVEV (reference sequence). There are 14 residues in the CDR3. The CDR3 sequence: CGSAGGSIRNEQFF. Written as DNA, the CDR3 is TGTGGCTCGGCGGGAGGGAGTATTCGAAATGAGCAGTTCTTC.

This sequence joins TRBV4-3 and TRBJ1-2, with D tentatively TRBD1 (5 bases). The CDR3 is made up of 17 amino acids. V dropped 2 bases and J dropped 4 bases, with 20 bases sitting between them. Germline CDR1 is LGHNA and CDR2 is YSLEER. CDR3 sequence reads: CASSQSPVGDIGYGYTF. The CDR3 DNA sequence: TGCGCCAGCAGCCAATCTCCCGTGGGGGATATTGGCTATGGCTACACCTTC.

Comment on this clone: This sample includes further DNA sequences coding for the same CDR3. The rearrangement uses TRBV29-1 and TRBJ2-7, with D possibly matching TRBD1 (6 bases). Per germline, CDR1 SQVTM and CDR2 ANQGSEA. The CDR3 is made up of 13 amino acids. V shed 3 bases and J shed 1 base, with 10 bases lying between them. The CDR3 spells CSVDGQNSYEQYF. The CDR3 bases are TGCAGCGTTGACGGACAGAATTCCTACGAGCAGTACTTC.

This sequence joins TRBV7-9 and TRBJ2-1, with a possible D match to TRBD2 (6 bases). The CDR3 is 14 residues long. Trimming removed 5 bases at V and 9 bases at J, with 17 bases between. Germline CDR1 reads SEHNR; CDR2 reads FQNEAQ (reference sequence). CDR3 protein: CASSPPEGLREQFF. In DNA form, the CDR3 reads TGTGCCAGCAGCCCACCGGAGGGTTTACGTGAGCAGTTCTTC.

V usage is TRBV18 and J usage is TRBJ2-3; D remains unclear. The ends were cut back, 3 bases at V and 14 bases at J, with 3 bases in the middle. The germline V gene has CDR1 KGHSH and CDR2 LQKENI. This CDR3 contains 8 residues. This chain's CDR3 is CASSPGYF. CDR3 coding DNA: TGTGCCAGCTCACCGGGGTATTTT.

Notes on this clone: The sample holds other DNA sequences that translate to the same CDR3. The rearrangement links TRBV9 to TRBJ2-7; unclear D gene. The CDR3 runs 14 residues. Trimming took off 0 bases at V and 1 base at J, with 8 bases between the two ends. Germline V gives CDR1 SGDLS, CDR2 YYNGEE. The CDR3 reads CASSVGQTSYEQYF. In nucleotides, the CDR3 is TGTGCCAGCAGCGTAGGGCAGACGTCCTACGAGCAGTACTTC.

The chain uses TRBV7-8 and TRBJ1-2; tentative D call: TRBD1 (5 bases). V was pared by 1 base and J by 5 bases, with 14 bases between. CDR1 and CDR2 (germline): SGHVS, FQNEAQ. The CDR3 has 15 amino acids. The DNA for the CDR3 is TGTGCCAGCAGCTTAGGTTCTCGAGGGGCGTATGGCTACACCTTC. Translated: CASSLGSRGAYGYTF. Filled out from reference TRBV7-8 and TRBJ1-2, the complete variable domain reads GAGVSQSPRYKVAKRGQDVALRCDPISGHVSLFWYQQALGQGPEFLTYFQNEAQLDKSGLPSDRFFAERPEGSVSTLKIQRTQQEDSAVYLCASSLGSRGAYGYTFGSGTRLTVV.